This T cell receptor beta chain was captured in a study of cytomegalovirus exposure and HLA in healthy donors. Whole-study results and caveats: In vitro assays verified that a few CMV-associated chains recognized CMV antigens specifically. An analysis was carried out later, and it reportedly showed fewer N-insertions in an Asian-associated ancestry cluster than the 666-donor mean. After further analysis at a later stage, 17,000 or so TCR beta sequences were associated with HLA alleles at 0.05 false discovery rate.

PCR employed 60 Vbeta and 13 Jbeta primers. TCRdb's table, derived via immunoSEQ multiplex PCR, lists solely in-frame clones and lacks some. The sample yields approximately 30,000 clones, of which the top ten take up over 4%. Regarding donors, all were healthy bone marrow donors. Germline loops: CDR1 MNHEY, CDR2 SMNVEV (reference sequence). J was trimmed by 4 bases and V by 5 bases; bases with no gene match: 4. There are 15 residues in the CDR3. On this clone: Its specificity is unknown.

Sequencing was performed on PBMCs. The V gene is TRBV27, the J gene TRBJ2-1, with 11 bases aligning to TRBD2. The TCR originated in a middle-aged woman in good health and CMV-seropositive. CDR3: CASSTGLAGYNEQFF. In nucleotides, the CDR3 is TGTGCCAGCAGTACAGGACTAGCGGGTTACAATGAGCAGTTCTTC.